The 11 T cell receptor beta chains below were found in one sample sequenced in a study of T-cell reconstitution after alpha-beta-depleted transplantation in children (dated by TCRdb to 2016 to 2018). Interpreted using the paper, the treatment or condition label stands for: allogeneic hematopoietic cell transplantation with graft depleted of TCRalphabeta T cells and CD19 B cells. Library creation used PCR. These reads were obtained on an Illumina HiSeq 2500. Molecular barcoding was employed in the preparation of TCR libraries, with unique molecular identifiers being used to normalize TCRbeta repertoire quantification. TCRdb itself trimmed the public reads at Q25 with fastp, ran MiXCR and retained productive beta chains. Identical CDR3 protein sequences are pooled into one entry, listed with their most common genes and DNA. The sample records hundreds of thousands of distinct CDR3 sequences, around 15% of which are singletons. Roughly 40% of the sample is held by the ten biggest clonotypes.

The material was PBMCs, mostly from graft donor cells, obtained 360 days after TCRalphabeta/CD19-depleted stem cell transplant. These receptors all stem from a male patient aged 2 to 10 who had a stem cell transplant for acute lymphoblastic leukemia, so the T cells may come from the graft donor.

This clonotype has ten or more counts. The chain carries TRBV5-1 and TRBJ2-5; perhaps TRBD1 as D (7 bases). There are 15 residues in the CDR3. Germline CDR1 reads SGHRS; CDR2 reads YFSETQ. Trimming removed 7 bases at V and 1 base at J, with 17 bases between. CDR3: CASLPNQGGQETQYF. CDR3 nucleotide sequence: TGCGCCAGCCTTCCCAACCAGGGGGGCCAAGAGACCCAGTACTTC.

This clonotype was detected ten times or more. This rearrangement joins TRBV28 to TRBJ2-3; 7 bases agree with TRBD2. This CDR3 contains 15 residues. Germline trimming cut 4 bases from V and 0 bases from J; bases unmatched to any gene: 4. Germline V gives CDR1 MDHEN, CDR2 SYDVKM. CDR3 protein: CASSSLAESTDTQYF. The CDR3 DNA is TGTGCCAGCAGTTCCCTAGCGGAGAGCACAGATACGCAGTATTTT.

There are many counts of this clonotype. Germline and junction disagree at one end, which may indicate a read error. The chain joins TRBV28 to TRBJ2-7, with D tentatively TRBD1 or TRBD2 (6 bases each). CDR1 and CDR2 (germline): MDHEN, SYDVKM. The CDR3 is 18 residues long. For the CDR3, the DNA is TGTGCCAGCAGTTTACTAGACGCCACCGGGGGCGAGGGTTACGCGCAGTACTTC. Encoded protein: CASSLLDATGGEGYAQYF.

This clonotype was seen a handful of times. This sequence joins TRBV12-3 or TRBV12-4 and TRBJ2-1; 8 nucleotides agree with TRBD2. V dropped 5 bases and J dropped 3; count of bases not matched to a gene: 9. The CDR3 has 16 amino acids. The CDR3 reads CASSPRTSHFYNEQFF. CDR3 bases: TGTGCCAGCAGTCCTCGGACTAGCCACTTCTACAATGAGCAGTTCTTC.

This clonotype was detected only a few times. This rearrangement joins TRBV12-5 to TRBJ2-1, with 14 nucleotides matching TRBD2. The CDR3 is made up of 15 amino acids. The V and J ends lost 6 bases and 5 bases, in that order; junction bases with no gene match: 3. The germline V gene encodes CDR1 LGHNT and CDR2 FRNRAP. The chain's CDR3 is CASGQTSGGDNEQFF. CDR3 DNA sequence: TGTGCTAGTGGCCAGACTAGCGGGGGGGACAATGAGCAGTTCTTC.

There are many counts of this clonotype. The chain has TRBV13 and TRBJ1-1; D gene unclear. V was pared by 2 bases and J by 0 bases, with 7 bases between. The CDR3 is 14 amino acids. Germline loops: CDR1 PRHDT, CDR2 FYEKMQ (reference sequence). In DNA form, the CDR3 reads TGTGCCAGCAGCTTACCGACAATGAACACTGAAGCTTTCTTT. It yields the protein CASSLPTMNTEAFF. The variable domain in full, completed from reference TRBV13 and TRBJ1-1, reads AAGVIQSPRHLIKEKRETATLKCYPIPRHDTVYWYQQGPGQDPQFLISFYEKMQSDKGSIPDRFSAQQFSDYHSELNMSSLELGDSALYFCASSLPTMNTEAFFGQGTRLTVV.

The CDR3: CASSRTGFNSYEQYF. DNA of the CDR3: TGTGCCAGCAGCCGAACAGGGTTTAACTCCTACGAGCAGTACTTC. V usage is TRBV5-5 and J usage is TRBJ2-7, with D perhaps TRBD1 (6 bases). There are 15 residues in the CDR3. Trimming stripped 4 bases from V and 0 bases from J, with 14 bases between. The V gene's germline CDR1 is SGHKS and CDR2 YYEKEE (reference sequence).

V gene TRBV7-6 combines with J gene TRBJ2-1; TRBD2 matches at 14 bases. Trimming removed 1 base from V and 8 bases from J; junction bases left unmatched: 7. This CDR3 is built from 17 residues. Germline CDR1 is SGHVS and CDR2 is FNYEAQ. The CDR3 DNA reads as TGTGCCAGCAGCTTAGTAGGGACTAGCGGGAGTATCCATGAGCAGTTCTTC. The encoded protein is CASSLVGTSGSIHEQFF.

This clonotype was seen a few times. The chain recombines TRBV24-1 with TRBJ2-1; 9 bases are shared with TRBD2. Germline V CDR1 and CDR2: KGHDR, SFDVKD. The CDR3 runs 12 residues. With 4 bases clipped from V and 15 bases from J, the junction kept 6 bases outside the gene matches. CDR3 protein: CATSDRSGRWFF. The CDR3 region has the DNA TGTGCCACCAGTGACCGGAGCGGGAGGTGGTTCTTC.

The table lists this clonotype with a few counts. The chain combines TRBV3-1 with TRBJ2-7; perhaps D is TRBD1 or TRBD2 (5 bases each). Germline V lookup: CDR1 LGHDT, CDR2 YNNKEL (reference sequence). The CDR3 is 16 residues long. The ends were cut back, 4 bases at V and 5 bases at J, with 21 bases in the middle. CDR3 nucleotide sequence: TGTGCCAGCAGCCTCGATCCCGGGACCCGTCTCCACGAGCAGTACTTC. Its translation: CASSLDPGTRLHEQYF.

V is TRBV3-1 and J is TRBJ2-5; D possibly uses TRBD1 or TRBD2 (5 bases each). The CDR3 covers 15 residues. Germline CDR1 and CDR2: LGHDT and YNNKEL (reference sequence). The V and J ends lost 1 base and 2 bases respectively, with 11 bases between them. In DNA form, the CDR3 reads TGTGCCAGCAGCCAAGCCGGGGCCCCACAAGAGACCCAGTACTTC. It encodes CASSQAGAPQETQYF.